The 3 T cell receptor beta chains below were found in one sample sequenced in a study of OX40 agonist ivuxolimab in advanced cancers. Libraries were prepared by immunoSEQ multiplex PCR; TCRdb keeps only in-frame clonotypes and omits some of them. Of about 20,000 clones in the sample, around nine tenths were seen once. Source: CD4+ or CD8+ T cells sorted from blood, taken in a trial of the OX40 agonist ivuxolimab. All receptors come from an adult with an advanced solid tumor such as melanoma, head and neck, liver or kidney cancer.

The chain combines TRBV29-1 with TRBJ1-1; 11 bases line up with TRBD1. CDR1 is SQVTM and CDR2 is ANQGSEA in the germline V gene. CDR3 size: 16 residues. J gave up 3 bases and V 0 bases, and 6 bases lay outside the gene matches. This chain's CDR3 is CSVEDDGQGADTEAFF. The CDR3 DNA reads TGCAGCGTTGAAGATGATGGACAGGGGGCAGACACTGAAGCTTTCTTT. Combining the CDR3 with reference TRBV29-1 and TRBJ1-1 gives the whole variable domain SAVISQKPSRDICQRGTSLTIQCQVDSQVTMMFWYRQQPGQSLTLIATANQGSEATYESGFVIDKFPISRPNLTFSTLTVSNMSPEDSSIYLCSVEDDGQGADTEAFFGQGTRLTVV.

DNA of the CDR3: TGTGCCAGCAGTGATCTACCGACAGGGGGTGTGTACGAGCAGTACTTC. Its protein product is CASSDLPTGGVYEQYF. The gene calls are TRBV6-1 and TRBJ2-7; 9 nucleotides align to TRBD1. J lost 4 bases, V lost 3 bases, and 10 bases had no gene match. Germline CDR1 MNHNS, CDR2 SASEGT. This CDR3 is built from 16 residues.

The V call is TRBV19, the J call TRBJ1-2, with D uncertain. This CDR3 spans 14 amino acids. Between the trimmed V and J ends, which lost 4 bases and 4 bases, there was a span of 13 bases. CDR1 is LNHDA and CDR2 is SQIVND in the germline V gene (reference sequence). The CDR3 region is CASSRREQTYGYTF. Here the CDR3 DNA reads TGTGCCAGTAGTAGGAGGGAGCAGACCTATGGCTACACCTTC.